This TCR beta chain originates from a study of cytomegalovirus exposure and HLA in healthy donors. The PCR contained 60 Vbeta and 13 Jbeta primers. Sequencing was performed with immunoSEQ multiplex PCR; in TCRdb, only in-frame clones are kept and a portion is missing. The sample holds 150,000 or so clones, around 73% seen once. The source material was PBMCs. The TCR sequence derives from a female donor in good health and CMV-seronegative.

CDR3 sequence (DNA): TGTGCCAGCAGTGAAGAGCCAGCGGGAGTAGCGCAGTTCTTC. Protein product: CASSEEPAGVAQFF. This rearrangement joins TRBV6-1 to TRBJ2-1; TRBD2 matches at 8 bases. CDR1 is MNHNS and CDR2 is SASEGT in the germline V gene. The CDR3 spans 14 residues. V lost 1 base, J lost 12 bases, and 8 bases stayed unmatched.